This T cell receptor (beta chain) was obtained from a study of shared clonotypes between healthy human individuals. Turning to this clone: Different DNA sequences within this sample yield the same CDR3.

V lost 1 base and J 7 bases, leaving 6 bases between the germline ends. The CDR3 runs 12 residues. CDR1 is SGHRS, CDR2 YFSETQ, per germline. Repertoires were generated with immunoSEQ multiplex PCR, while TCRdb's copy carries only in-frame clones and drops some. The sample consists of about 2 million clones, over 85% of them appearing once. Partitioning of CD4+ cells yielded a CD45RA+ naive subset and a CD45RA-negative memory subset. The chain employs TRBV5-1 and TRBJ2-1; the D is unclear. The source is a man between 18 and 29 years old in good health. Sequenced material: naive CD4+ T cells sorted from blood. Documented subset: CD45RA+ positively selected. This chain's CDR3 is CASSLSANEQFF. The CDR3 DNA reads as TGCGCCAGCAGCTTGTCAGCAAATGAGCAGTTCTTC. Together with reference TRBV5-1 and TRBJ2-1, the CDR3 gives the full variable domain: KAGVTQTPRYLIKTRGQQVTLSCSPISGHRSVSWYQQTPGQGLQFLFEYFSETQRNKGNFPGRFSGRQFSNSRSEMNVSTLELGDSALYLCASSLSANEQFFGPGTRLTVL.